The T cell receptor (beta chain) under discussion was sequenced for a study of cytomegalovirus exposure and HLA in healthy donors. Across the study: Later, an analysis reported that the 95 to 150 validation repertoires had used the same platform as the 500 to 800 first-cohort repertoires. Study-level points and caveats: TCR beta chains numbering more than 150 were designated cytomegalovirus-associated.

V gave up 8 bases and J gave up 4 bases; unmatched junction bases: 6. The CDR3 runs 13 residues. CDR1 and CDR2 from the germline V gene are SEHNR and FQNEAQ (reference sequence). Clones were read by immunoSEQ multiplex PCR, and TCRdb kept only the in-frame ones, dropping some. The sample lists 150,000 to 200,000 clones, roughly 80% occurring once. Note on this clone: The antigen is not known.

This chain joins TRBV7-9 and TRBJ2-7, with 9 bases aligning to TRBD1. The sample taken for sequencing was PBMCs. The clonotype originates from a man between 18 and 29 years old in good health and CMV-seropositive. The CDR3 DNA reads TGTGCCAGCCGACCGGGACAGGGTTACGAGCAGTACTTC. This translates into CASRPGQGYEQYF.